This entry lists 25 T cell receptor beta chains sequenced from one sample in a study of blood T cell repertoires in COVID-19. The table came from immunoSEQ multiplex PCR; TCRdb's copy has only in-frame clones and leaves some out. Of fewer than 250,000 clones in the sample, 70% to 90% were seen once. The sequencing input was peripheral blood. Receptor source: a woman aged 80 or over with acute or convalescent COVID-19.

CDR3 residues: CATTTSGWDNTGELFF. CDR3 coding DNA: TGTGCCACCACGACTAGCGGGTGGGATAACACCGGGGAGCTGTTTTTT. The V call is TRBV10-3, the J call TRBJ2-2; 10 positions match TRBD2. This CDR3 is built from 16 residues. Trimming cost V 10 bases and J 2 bases; bases outside gene matches: 10. Germline V gives CDR1 ENHRY, CDR2 SYGVKD.

The rearrangement uses TRBV28 and TRBJ2-5, with 9 bases fitting TRBD2. Germline trimming cut 1 base from V and 7 bases from J; bases unmatched to any gene: 7. The CDR3 contains 15 residues. CDR1 and CDR2 from the germline V gene are MDHEN and SYDVKM. The CDR3 loop is CASSLSVGAGGTQYF. CDR3 bases: TGTGCCAGCAGTTTATCCGTGGGAGCGGGGGGGACCCAGTACTTC.

The rearrangement uses TRBV6-6 and TRBJ1-6, with D unresolved. The CDR3 contains 13 residues. Germline CDR1 reads MNHNY; CDR2 reads SVGAGI (reference sequence). Deletions cut 5 bases from V and 5 bases from J, with 7 bases between. In DNA form, the CDR3 reads TGTGCCAGCAGTGACCGGGATAATTCACCCCTCCACTTT. Its protein product is CASSDRDNSPLHF.

Only one count was recorded for this clone. This chain uses TRBV7-8 with TRBJ1-3, with a tentative D call TRBD1 (6 bases). Trimming removed 5 bases from V and 4 bases from J, with 15 bases in between. The CDR3 extends over 15 amino acids. Per germline, CDR1 SGHVS and CDR2 FQNEAQ. The CDR3 bases are TGTGCCAGCAGCGCATACAGGGTGGGAGGAAACACCATATATTTT. This translates into CASSAYRVGGNTIYF. The whole variable domain, remainder taken from reference TRBV7-8 and TRBJ1-3, is GAGVSQSPRYKVAKRGQDVALRCDPISGHVSLFWYQQALGQGPEFLTYFQNEAQLDKSGLPSDRFFAERPEGSVSTLKIQRTQQEDSAVYLCASSAYRVGGNTIYFGEGSWLTVV.

The V and J genes are TRBV28 and TRBJ2-1; 12 bases are shared with TRBD2. V shed 6 bases and J 9 bases; nucleotides not matched to a gene: 9. Germline loops: CDR1 MDHEN, CDR2 SYDVKM. The CDR3 extends over 15 amino acids. CDR3 DNA: TGTGCCAGCAGGATCGGGACTAGCGGGTCCAGTGAGCAGTTCTTC. Protein product: CASRIGTSGSSEQFF.

V is TRBV5-1 and J is TRBJ2-7, with TRBD2 identical over 8 bases. The J segment lost 11 bases and the V segment lost 4 bases, leaving 17 bases of the junction unmatched. CDR1 and CDR2 (germline): SGHRS, YFSETQ. This CDR3 is 15 amino acids long. CDR3 amino acids: CASSPTGSGSRFEYF. The CDR3 coding sequence is TGCGCCAGCAGCCCCACGGGGAGCGGGAGCAGGTTTGAGTACTTC.

This clone was recorded once. This chain links TRBV29-1 with TRBJ1-1, with 8 positions matching TRBD1. Trimming cost V 1 base and J 3 bases; bases outside gene matches: 10. The CDR3 covers 16 residues. Per germline, CDR1 SQVTM and CDR2 ANQGSEA. In nucleotides, the CDR3 is TGCAGCGTTGAAGTTTTCAAACAGGGGGTTCACACTGAAGCTTTCTTT. This encodes CSVEVFKQGVHTEAFF.

The V and J genes are TRBV11-3 and TRBJ2-4, with D tentatively TRBD1 (5 bases). Germline-derived CDR1 and CDR2 are SGHNT and YENEEA. Trimming pared 8 bases from V and 6 bases from J, leaving 17 bases between. This CDR3 has 14 residues. The CDR3 bases are TGTGCCAGCCGGAGCCAGGATAGGGGAAACATTCAGTACTTC. Its translation is CASRSQDRGNIQYF. The full variable domain, with the rest looked up from reference TRBV11-3 and TRBJ2-4, is EAGVVQSPRYKIIEKKQPVAFWCNPISGHNTLYWYLQNLGQGPELLIRYENEEAVDDSQLPKDRFSAERLKGVDSTLKIQPAELGDSAVYLCASRSQDRGNIQYFGAGTRLSVL.

The rearrangement links TRBV2 to TRBJ1-1, with D unresolved. Trimming shortened V by 11 bases and J by 1 base, and 14 bases separated the two germline ends. The CDR3 loop spans 13 amino acids. Germline CDR1 reads SNHLY; CDR2 reads FYNNEI. The CDR3 bases are TGTGCCTCCGGGAGGGAAAGGAACACTGAAGCTTTCTTT. Its protein is CASGRERNTEAFF. The whole variable domain, filled in from reference TRBV2 and TRBJ1-1, reads EPEVTQTPSHQVTQMGQEVILRCVPISNHLYFYWYRQILGQKVEFLVSFYNNEISEKSEIFDDQFSVERPDGSNFTLKIRSTKLEDSAMYFCASGRERNTEAFFGQGTRLTVV.

CDR3 DNA: TGTGCCAGCAGCTTAGCCAGGGTGACCAATGAGCAGTTCTTC. Its translation: CASSLARVTNEQFF. This chain joins TRBV11-3 and TRBJ2-1; possible D gene TRBD1, 5 bases. V was trimmed by 1 base and J by 6 bases, leaving 10 bases between them. The CDR3 runs 14 residues. Per the germline V gene, CDR1 is SGHNT and CDR2 is YENEEA.

J is TRBJ1-1 and V is TRBV5-1; D unresolved. V was shortened by 6 bases and J by 2 bases, with 14 bases between the two germline ends. This CDR3 is built from 14 residues. Germline CDR1 and CDR2: SGHRS and YFSETQ. CDR3 region: CASTLGNINTEAFF. The CDR3 region has the DNA TGCGCCAGCACCCTAGGAAACATTAACACTGAAGCTTTCTTT.

V gene TRBV9 combines with J gene TRBJ2-3, with TRBD1 identical over 7 bases. In germline, CDR1 is SGDLS, CDR2 YYNGEE. The CDR3 runs to 13 residues. The V segment lost 4 bases and the J segment 1 base; nucleotides outside the gene matches: 0. The CDR3 reads CASSQGGTDTQYF. CDR3 sequence (DNA): TGTGCCAGCAGCCAGGGGGGCACAGATACGCAGTATTTT.

The rearrangement joins TRBV7-9 to TRBJ1-4; perhaps TRBD1 as D (5 bases). The V and J ends lost 1 base and 5 bases respectively, with 8 bases between them. The CDR3 consists of 14 residues. CDR1 and CDR2 (germline): SEHNR, FQNEAQ (reference sequence). CDR3 bases: TGTGCCAGCAGCTTAGTTTCAGGGAATGAAAAACTGTTTTTT. It yields the protein CASSLVSGNEKLFF. The whole variable domain, remainder taken from reference TRBV7-9 and TRBJ1-4, is DTGVSQNPRHKITKRGQNVTFRCDPISEHNRLYWYRQTLGQGPEFLTYFQNEAQLEKSRLLSDRFSAERPKGSFSTLEIQRTEQGDSAMYLCASSLVSGNEKLFFGSGTQLSVL.

The rearrangement joins TRBV21-1 to TRBJ2-3; TRBD2 is taken as the D call from the table, unchecked against the DNA. TRBV21-1 is deemed a pseudogene. This CDR3 comprises 16 residues. The CDR3 spells CASRGTSGRVTDTQYF. The CDR3 DNA reads TGTGCCAGCAGGGGGACTAGCGGGAGAGTAACAGATACGCAGTATTTT.

This clone was found a few times. This sample includes further DNA sequences coding for the same CDR3. The chain links TRBV15 to TRBJ2-3; D is uncertain. CDR3 length: 13 amino acids. Trimming took 0 bases from V and 6 from J, leaving 7 bases between them. CDR1 LNHNV and CDR2 YYDKDF come from the germline V gene (reference sequence). CDR3 nucleotides: TGTGCCACCAGCAGAGATCTTGCGGATACGCAGTATTTT. Translated: CATSRDLADTQYF.

This chain uses TRBV5-4 with TRBJ1-2, with 7 nucleotides matching TRBD1. CDR3 length: 14 residues. J gave up 2 bases and V 3 bases, and 4 bases lay outside the gene matches. Germline CDR1 reads SGHNT; CDR2 reads YYREEE (reference sequence). The CDR3 bases are TGTGCCAGCAGCTCGCCGACAGGGAACTATGGCTACACCTTC. Translation gives CASSSPTGNYGYTF. Looking up the rest from reference TRBV5-4 and TRBJ1-2 gives the full variable domain: ETGVTQSPTHLIKTRGQQVTLRCSSQSGHNTVSWYQQALGQGPQFIFQYYREEENGRGNFPPRFSGLQFPNYSSELNVNALELDDSALYLCASSSPTGNYGYTFGSGTRLTVV.

The J gene is TRBJ1-2, the V gene TRBV19; D perhaps matches TRBD1 (6 bases). V was clipped by 4 bases and J by 8 bases, with 14 bases between them. The CDR3 spans 13 residues. Germline CDR1 is LNHDA and CDR2 is SQIVND (reference sequence). DNA of the CDR3: TGTGCCAGTAGTAATCAGGGGCTAGGAGGCTACACCTTC. It specifies CASSNQGLGGYTF. Filled out from reference TRBV19 and TRBJ1-2, the complete variable domain reads DGGITQSPKYLFRKEGQNVTLSCEQNLNHDAMYWYRQDPGQGLRLIYYSQIVNDFQKGDIAEGYSVSREKKESFPLTVTSAQKNPTAFYLCASSNQGLGGYTFGSGTRLTVV.

This clone was counted once. This chain links TRBV11-2 with TRBJ2-7; TRBD2 might be the D (6 bases). Germline V gene data show CDR1 as SGHAT and CDR2 as FQNNGV. The CDR3 runs 14 residues. V shed 5 bases and J shed 2 bases, with 13 bases lying between them. CDR3 DNA: TGTGCCAGCAGCCCCCGGGGACTTCCCTACGAGCAGTACTTC. Encoded protein: CASSPRGLPYEQYF. Complete variable domain (other parts from reference TRBV11-2 and TRBJ2-7): EAGVAQSPRYKIIEKRQSVAFWCNPISGHATLYWYQQILGQGPKLLIQFQNNGVVDDSQLPKDRFSAERLKGVDSTLKIQPAKLEDSAVYLCASSPRGLPYEQYFGPGTRLTVT.

The chain carries TRBV6-5 and TRBJ1-2, with 7 bases lining up with TRBD1. CDR3 length: 13 amino acids. Germline CDR1 and CDR2: MNHEY and SVGAGI. The V gene end was trimmed by 10 bases and the J gene end by 2 bases; junction bases not matched to a gene: 7. The CDR3 DNA reads TGTGCCACCAACCGGGACAGAAACTATGGCTACACCTTC. Translated: CATNRDRNYGYTF.

J is TRBJ1-6 and V is TRBV5-1; 7 bases match TRBD1. Germline values: CDR1 SGHRS, CDR2 YFSETQ. J was trimmed by 6 bases and V by 0 bases; bases with no gene match: 9. The CDR3 consists of 17 residues. The CDR3 bases are TGCGCCAGCAGCTTGGGAGGACAGGTGCCCGTTAATTCACCCCTCCACTTT. Amino acids: CASSLGGQVPVNSPLHF.

This chain links TRBV4-2 with TRBJ1-3; D call uncertain. This CDR3 has 14 amino acids. Trimming shortened V by 1 base and J by 4 bases, and 8 bases separated the two germline ends. From germline, CDR1 is LGHNA and CDR2 YNFKEQ. For the CDR3, the DNA is TGTGCCAGCAGCCAAGTTCAACAGGGAAACACCATATATTTT. Translating it yields CASSQVQQGNTIYF.

This clone was counted ten times or more. The rearrangement joins TRBV28 to TRBJ2-1, with D perhaps TRBD2 (6 bases). In germline, CDR1 is MDHEN, CDR2 SYDVKM. V was clipped by 4 bases and J by 0 bases, with 16 bases between them. The CDR3 is made up of 17 amino acids. CDR3 in amino acids: CASSSPTRPSSYNEQFF. The CDR3 coding sequence is TGTGCCAGCAGTTCTCCGACTAGACCAAGCTCCTACAATGAGCAGTTCTTC.

The chain recombines TRBV5-6 with TRBJ2-3, with 13 nucleotides matching TRBD2. Germline values: CDR1 SGHDT, CDR2 YYEEEE. Losses at the gene ends were 2 bases for V and 6 bases for J; bases not matched to a gene: 3. CDR3 length: 15 amino acids. The CDR3 spells CASSFMTSGGDTQYF. CDR3 DNA: TGTGCCAGCAGCTTCATGACTAGCGGGGGGGATACGCAGTATTTT.

The genes are TRBV27 and TRBJ1-4; 8 bases are a match to TRBD1. V was clipped by 6 bases and J by 8 bases; unmatched bases: 11. Per germline, CDR1 MNHEY and CDR2 SMNVEV (reference sequence). The CDR3 contains 15 residues. CDR3 sequence: CASSRTPGTGEKLFF. The CDR3 coding sequence is TGTGCCAGCAGCCGAACTCCCGGGACAGGAGAAAAACTGTTTTTT.

The CDR3 DNA reads as TGCACCAGCAGCCACGCCGGGGACACCCTAAATGGCTACACCTTC. Its translation: CTSSHAGDTLNGYTF. The V call is TRBV1, the J call TRBJ1-2; TRBD1 was called by the table and not checked on the DNA. TRBV1 is flagged as a pseudogene. The CDR3 has 15 residues.